This is a list of T cell receptor beta chains from one sample in a study of blood T cells in healthy people across ages. TCRdb reanalysed the 5' RACE reads using MiXCR and keeps one entry per CDR3 protein. The sample lists hundreds of thousands of distinct CDR3 sequences, around 52% seen once, with roughly 13% in the top ten. The sequencing input was blood. These receptors all come from a woman at least 80 years old in good health. The CDR3 runs from the conserved cysteine through the conserved F or W. The D gene is left open where the match is weak. Size is stated for part of the rows, as once, few or many counts, or as a class when the clone is expanded.

d_call j_call clone_size v_call cdr3_aa cdr3_nt
NA TRBJ1-1 NA TRBV9 CASSVEPYTEAFF TGTGCCAGCAGCGTAGAACCATACACTGAAGCTTTCTTT
NA TRBJ1-6 NA TRBV12-3/TRBV12-4 CASSPRGEESPLHF TGTGCCAGCAGTCCCCGCGGGGAAGAATCACCCCTCCACTTT
NA TRBJ2-7 NA TRBV20-1 CSAARWRGPFYEQYF TGCAGTGCTGCCAGATGGAGGGGGCCTTTCTACGAGCAGTACTTC
NA TRBJ2-1 NA TRBV7-6 CASSRASYNEQFF TGTGCCAGCAGCCGAGCATCCTACAATGAGCAGTTCTTC
NA TRBJ2-7 many TRBV27 CASSLRWESSYEQYF TGTGCCAGCAGTTTAAGGTGGGAGAGCTCCTACGAGCAGTACTTC
NA TRBJ1-5 NA TRBV20-1 CSAREVKGSNQPQHF TGCAGTGCTAGAGAGGTAAAGGGATCGAATCAGCCCCAGCATTTT
NA TRBJ1-1 once TRBV4-3 CASSRLTGTEAFF TGCGCCAGCAGCCGTTTAACGGGGACTGAAGCTTTCTTT
TRBD2 TRBJ2-1 many TRBV7-2 CASSLVAGDEQFF TGTGCCAGCAGCTTAGTAGCGGGAGATGAGCAGTTCTTC
NA TRBJ2-5 NA TRBV6-1 CASSEREQETQYF TGTGCCAGCAGTGAAAGGGAGCAAGAGACCCAGTACTTC
TRBD1 TRBJ1-5 NA TRBV18 CASSPDRVSQHF TGTGCCAGCTCACCCGACAGGGTCTCTCAGCATTTT
TRBD2 TRBJ2-2 few TRBV12-3/TRBV12-4 CASRTSGVGELFF TGTGCCAGCAGGACTAGCGGGGTCGGGGAGCTGTTTTTT
TRBD2 TRBJ2-3 few TRBV2 CASSEGRGGTDTQYF TGTGCCAGCAGCGAGGGGCGGGGGGGCACAGATACGCAGTATTTT
NA TRBJ2-7 few TRBV20-1 CSARPPGRVSSYEQYF TGCAGTGCTAGACCCCCAGGGCGGGTTAGCTCCTACGAGCAGTACTTC
NA TRBJ2-6 many TRBV5-1 CASSLDPVGTGANVLTF TGCGCCAGCAGCTTGGATCCTGTGGGGACTGGGGCCAACGTCCTGACTTTC
NA TRBJ2-1 NA TRBV20-1 CSARDSASVGDEQFF TGCAGTGCTAGAGATAGCGCCTCCGTGGGGGATGAGCAGTTCTTC